This entry lists 29 T cell receptor beta chains sequenced from one sample in a study of T cells in women clearing cervical HPV infection. This table comes from immunoSEQ multiplex PCR, and its TCRdb copy is limited to in-frame clones, with some not included. Its listing shows some 46,000 clones. Input material: blood buffy coat. Receptors originate from a woman between 18 and 70 years old with a cervical HPV16 infection that either progressed to CIN3+ or cleared (not recorded which).

A remark on this clone: The read halts 3 residues ahead of the CDR3 end, with the missing end drawn from the germline J gene. The genes are TRBV30 and TRBJ1-2; tentatively, D is TRBD1 (6 bases). The CDR3 extends over 15 amino acids. Germline assignment: CDR1 GTSNPN and CDR2 SVGIG (reference sequence). Trimming shortened V by 4 bases and J by 1 base, and 16 bases separated the two germline ends. CDR3 residues: CAWTVGAAFNYGYTF. The CDR3 bases that were read are TGTGCCTGGACCGTGGGGGCAGCTTTTAACTATGGC.

Notes on this clone: Relative to the germline gene, one junction end is altered; a read error may explain this. The read ends 3 residues early relative to the CDR3; the germline J gene fills the gap. The V and J genes are TRBV4-2 and TRBJ2-7; TRBD2 is a possible D gene (6 bases). There are 17 residues in the CDR3. CDR1 and CDR2 (germline): LGHNA, YNFKEQ. This chain's CDR3 is CASSQGLSGGSTYEQYF. Incomplete CDR3 DNA: TGCGCCAGCAGCCAAGGGCTTTCTGGGGGGAGTACCTACGAG.

In the case of this clone: The sequenced fragment ends 3 residues before the CDR3 boundary, so the rest is inferred from the germline J gene. The rearrangement joins TRBV19 to TRBJ1-5, with 11 bases fitting TRBD1. From germline, CDR1 is LNHDA and CDR2 SQIVND (reference sequence). This CDR3 contains 18 residues. J lost 0 bases, V lost 1 base, and 5 bases had no gene match. The CDR3 sequence: CASSIGRDRGISNQPQHF. CDR3 DNA (partial): TGTGCCAGTAGTATAGGTCGGGACAGGGGGATTAGCAATCAGCCC.

With respect to this clone: An end of the junction differs from the germline gene, which may be a read error. Read sequence stops 3 residues before the CDR3 end, and the germline J gene provides the missing end. Additional DNA sequences in this sample encode the identical CDR3. The rearrangement links TRBV7-8 to TRBJ1-1; TRBD1 is a possible D gene (6 bases). Germline V lookup: CDR1 SGHVS, CDR2 FQNEAQ. This CDR3 is built from 13 residues. CDR3 in amino acids: CASTVTGPTEAFF. CDR3 DNA, as far as it was read: TGTGCTAGCACCGTGACAGGACCAACTGAA.

Regarding this clone: The sequence runs out 3 residues before the end of the CDR3; the remainder is reconstructed from the germline J gene. The chain combines TRBV20-1 with TRBJ2-1; 9 bases map to TRBD2. The CDR3 covers 14 residues. V lost 6 bases and J lost 7; bases outside the gene matches: 10. Per germline, CDR1 DFQATT and CDR2 SNEGSKA (reference sequence). CDR3 sequence reads: CSAKAGGGWNEQFF. CDR3 DNA (partial): TGCAGTGCCAAAGCGGGAGGTGGCTGGAATGAG.

Comment on this clone: The missing CDR3 end, 3 residues past where the read stops, is filled in from the germline J gene. This sequence joins TRBV6-2 or TRBV6-3 and TRBJ2-7, with a tentative D call TRBD1 (5 bases). From germline, CDR1 is MNHEY and CDR2 SVGEGT. Trimming stripped 4 bases from V and 0 bases from J, with 10 bases between. This CDR3 has 14 amino acids. The CDR3 here is CASSWGFNSYEQYF. The CDR3 DNA, read in part, is TGTGCCAGCAGTTGGGGCTTCAACTCCTACGAG.

Notes on this clone: Read sequence stops 3 residues before the CDR3 end, and the germline J gene provides the missing end. The rearrangement joins TRBV7-2 to TRBJ1-4; no firm D call. Trimming took off 3 bases at V and 0 bases at J, with 8 bases between the two ends. The CDR3 is 15 amino acids. Germline CDR1 is SGHTA and CDR2 is FQGNSA. CDR3 in amino acids: CASSFVAATNEKLFF. The CDR3 bases that were read are TGTGCCAGCAGCTTTGTGGCAGCAACTAATGAAAAA.

CDR3 sequence: CASADSRSEAFF. The CDR3 DNA, read in part, is TGTGCCAGCGCGGACAGCAGGTCTGAA. V usage is TRBV6-2 or TRBV6-3 and J usage is TRBJ1-1, with D perhaps matching TRBD1 (6 bases). The CDR3 end lies 3 residues beyond the end of the read and is filled in from the germline J gene. Germline CDR1 is MNHEY and CDR2 is SVGEGT. The CDR3 loop spans 12 amino acids. V was cut by 8 bases and J by 6 bases, with 13 bases left in between.

About this clone itself: Read sequence stops 3 residues before the CDR3 end, and the germline J gene provides the missing end. V gene TRBV7-2 combines with J gene TRBJ2-3; D gene uncertain. The CDR3 totals 15 residues. With 6 bases removed from V and 0 bases from J, the gap between germline ends came to 13 bases. Germline V gene lookup returns CDR1 SGHTA and CDR2 FQGNSA. The CDR3 sequence is CASSRTPSSTDTQYF. The DNA read from the CDR3 is TGTGCCAGCAGTCGTACCCCCAGTAGCACAGATACG. The full variable domain, completed using reference TRBV7-2 and TRBJ2-3, is GAGVSQSPSNKVTEKGKDVELRCDPISGHTALYWYRQSLGQGLEFLIYFQGNSAPDKSGLPSDRFSAERTGGSVSTLTIQRTQQEDSAVYLCASSRTPSSTDTQYFGPGTRLTVL.

Worth noting for this clone: The CDR3 end lies 3 residues beyond the end of the read and is filled in from the germline J gene. The chain employs TRBV7-2 and TRBJ2-1; no definite D call. The ends were cut back, 5 bases at V and 7 bases at J, with 9 bases in the middle. The CDR3 spans 12 residues. Germline V lookup: CDR1 SGHTA, CDR2 FQGNSA. The CDR3 loop reads CASSPVLNEQFF. CDR3 DNA, as far as it was read: TGTGCCAGCAGCCCGGTGTTGAATGAG.

The CDR3 DNA, read in part, is TGTGCCAGCAGCTTGAGCAGGGAAGAGACC. This sequence encodes CASSLSREET. The entire CDR3 protein reads CASSLSREETQYF. The chain couples TRBV5-6 to TRBJ2-5; D might be TRBD1 (5 bases). The read falls 3 residues short of the CDR3 end, and the missing part is taken from the germline J gene. The CDR3 has 13 residues. The V and J ends lost 1 base and 3 bases respectively, with 7 bases between them. Germline values: CDR1 SGHDT, CDR2 YYEEEE.

Of note for this clone: Read data end 3 residues before the CDR3 end; the end is taken from the germline J gene. The rearrangement links TRBV18 to TRBJ1-1; TRBD1 agrees at 7 bases. The trim removed 3 bases at V and 2 bases at J, leaving 3 bases unmatched. The CDR3 has 14 residues. Per the germline V gene, CDR1 is KGHSH and CDR2 is LQKENI. CDR3 sequence reads: CASSPGTANTEAFF. Partial CDR3 DNA: TGTGCCAGCTCACCCGGGACAGCTAACACTGAA.

In regard to this clone: From the germline J gene comes the end of the CDR3, since the read stops 3 residues before it. The V gene is TRBV20-1, the J gene TRBJ2-1, with D perhaps matching TRBD2 (5 bases). Germline V gives CDR1 DFQATT, CDR2 SNEGSKA (reference sequence). The CDR3 is 12 residues long. The V end lost 7 bases, the J end lost 6 bases, and 13 bases lay between the germline ends. CDR3 DNA, as far as it was read: TGCAGTGTCGAGACTACAAGCAATGAG. It translates to CSVETTSNE. The full CDR3 is CSVETTSNEQFF.

Points on this clone: The read halts 3 residues ahead of the CDR3 end, with the missing end drawn from the germline J gene. The chain is built from TRBV18 and TRBJ1-5; unclear D gene. The CDR3 contains 13 residues. Germline V gene lookup returns CDR1 KGHSH and CDR2 LQKENI. With 6 bases removed from V and 0 bases from J, the gap between germline ends came to 6 bases. The CDR3 is CASSPGSNQPQHF. The CDR3 bases that were read are TGTGCCAGCTCCCCGGGTAGCAATCAGCCC.

A note on this clone: The read halts 3 residues ahead of the CDR3 end, with the missing end drawn from the germline J gene. The chain recombines TRBV10-2 with TRBJ1-2; possible D gene TRBD1, 5 bases. Germline lookup yields CDR1 WSHSY and CDR2 SAAADI. This CDR3 contains 14 residues. This chain's CDR3 is CASSEHGGGGYYTF. The sequenced part of the CDR3 DNA is TGCGCCAGCAGTGAGCACGGGGGAGGTGGCTAC.

In regard to this clone: The read terminates 3 residues before the CDR3 end, so the remaining end is supplied by the germline J gene. This chain joins TRBV18 and TRBJ2-5, with D unresolved. The germline V and J ends were trimmed by 6 bases and 2 bases, with 7 bases remaining between them. In germline, CDR1 is KGHSH, CDR2 LQKENI. The CDR3 has 12 residues. The CDR3 DNA, read in part, is TGTGCCAGCTCTGAACAGCAAGAGACC. Protein: CASSEQQET. The whole CDR3 reads CASSEQQETQYF.

With respect to this clone: Sequencing ends 3 residues short of the CDR3 end; the germline J gene provides the rest. This rearrangement joins TRBV19 to TRBJ1-2, with D unresolved. CDR1 LNHDA and CDR2 SQIVND come from the germline V gene (reference sequence). The CDR3 has 18 residues. CDR3 DNA (partial): TGTGCCAGTATTTCCTCGGGTCCCCCAAGAATACGTGCGGGGGGC. It is translated as CASISSGPPRIRAGG. The complete CDR3 protein is CASISSGPPRIRAGGYTF.

To note about this clone: The CDR3 goes on 3 residues after the read ends, and that part is filled in from the germline J gene. The chain employs TRBV30 and TRBJ2-7; no firm D call. Trimming removed 0 bases at V and 0 bases at J, with 6 bases between. CDR3 length: 13 residues. Germline lookup yields CDR1 GTSNPN and CDR2 SVGIG (reference sequence). CDR3 amino acids: CAWSVRYSYEQYF. CDR3 bases read: TGTGCCTGGAGTGTACGGTACTCCTACGAG.

As for this clone: Read data end 3 residues before the CDR3 end; the end is taken from the germline J gene. This chain links TRBV10-3 with TRBJ2-4, with D possibly matching TRBD2 (6 bases). The CDR3 runs 16 residues. In germline, CDR1 is ENHRY, CDR2 SYGVKD. The covered CDR3 bases are TGTGCCATCAGTGAGACTCCGGGGGTTGCTAACTATGGT. Protein product: CAISETPGVANYG. The entire CDR3 protein reads CAISETPGVANYGQYF.

On this clone itself: The CDR3 end falls 3 residues outside the read, so it is completed with the germline J gene. The chain carries TRBV5-1 and TRBJ2-3; 15 nucleotides align to TRBD2. Per the germline V gene, CDR1 is SGHRS and CDR2 is YFSETQ. This CDR3 is 18 amino acids long. With V trimmed by 4 bases and J by 0 bases, 6 bases remained unmatched. The CDR3 loop reads CASSLGLAGGSSTDTQYF. The covered CDR3 bases are TGCGCCAGCAGCCTAGGACTAGCGGGAGGGTCGAGCACAGATACG.

Incomplete CDR3 DNA: TGTGCCAGCTCCTACGTTGGAGGGGTCGACGAG. Its protein product is CASSYVGGVDE. The entire CDR3 protein reads CASSYVGGVDEQYF. The V gene is TRBV18, the J gene TRBJ2-7; TRBD2 is a possible D gene (6 bases). The read is 3 residues too short to cover the CDR3 end, so that end is filled in from the germline J gene. CDR1 is KGHSH and CDR2 is LQKENI in the germline V gene. Trimming left V 6 bases short and J 5 bases short, with 17 bases between. This CDR3 comprises 14 residues.

As for this clone: Read sequence stops 3 residues before the CDR3 end, and the germline J gene provides the missing end. The V and J genes are TRBV7-8 and TRBJ1-4; D gene ambiguous. The length of the CDR3 is 17 residues. CDR1 is SGHVS, CDR2 FQNEAQ, per germline. CDR3 DNA (partial): TGTGCCAGCAGCTTGAGCCCGCAGGCCCTAGCCGGAACATCA. This translates into CASSLSPQALAGTS. The full CDR3 reads CASSLSPQALAGTSLFF.

About this clone: The read finishes 3 residues shy of the CDR3 end, and the germline J gene is used to complete it. The chain joins TRBV7-9 to TRBJ2-7, with D perhaps matching TRBD1 (5 bases). The V end was cut by 5 bases, the J end by 2 bases, with 10 bases between. The CDR3 runs to 13 residues. Germline loops: CDR1 SEHNR, CDR2 FQNEAQ (reference sequence). The CDR3 reads CASSPPRAYEQYF. CDR3 DNA, as far as it was read: TGTGCCAGCAGCCCCCCCAGGGCCTACGAG.

The CDR3 reads CAIRADFQETQYF. CDR3 DNA, as far as it was read: TGTGCCATCAGGGCGGACTTCCAAGAGACC. This chain joins TRBV10-3 and TRBJ2-5, with D possibly matching TRBD2 (5 bases). The CDR3 end lies 3 residues beyond the end of the read and is filled in from the germline J gene. V lost 6 bases, J lost 1 base, and 9 bases lay in between. The CDR3 is made up of 13 amino acids. Looked up from germline, CDR1 is ENHRY and CDR2 is SYGVKD.

Notes on this clone: With the read ending 3 residues before the CDR3 end, the germline J gene is used to fill in that end. This rearrangement joins TRBV4-1 to TRBJ1-3; D not resolved. V shed 7 bases and J shed 3 bases, with 4 bases lying between them. Germline lookup yields CDR1 MGHRA and CDR2 YSYEKL. The CDR3 runs 11 residues. CDR3 bases read: TGCGCCAGCACAAATGGAAACACC. Its translation: CASTNGNT. The whole CDR3 protein reads CASTNGNTIYF.

A remark on this clone: The read ends 3 residues before the CDR3 terminus; that terminus is restored from the germline J gene. The V gene is TRBV30, the J gene TRBJ2-3, with 8 bases that match TRBD2. V lost 0 bases to trimming and J lost 4 bases; unmatched junction nucleotides: 6. The CDR3 is 15 amino acids. Germline assignment: CDR1 GTSNPN and CDR2 SVGIG (reference sequence). CDR3 in amino acids: CAWSVAGVGSDTQYF. The sequenced part of the CDR3 DNA is TGTGCCTGGAGTGTAGCGGGAGTTGGCTCAGATACG.

On this clone: Read data end 3 residues before the CDR3 end; the end is taken from the germline J gene. The rearrangement links TRBV7-3 to TRBJ2-5, with unresolved D. With 5 bases removed from V and 2 bases from J, the gap between germline ends came to 9 bases. CDR3 size: 13 residues. Germline CDR1 SGHTA, CDR2 FQGTGA. The DNA read from the CDR3 is TGTGCCAGCAGCGTAGGGCAGCAAGAGACC. Residues: CASSVGQQET. The full CDR3 sequence reads CASSVGQQETQYF.

Remarks on this clone: With the read ending 3 residues before the CDR3 end, the germline J gene is used to fill in that end. The chain recombines TRBV29-1 with TRBJ1-1, with a tentative D call TRBD1 (6 bases). V shed 7 bases and J shed 2 bases, with 14 bases lying between them. The CDR3 loop spans 13 amino acids. Germline V lookup: CDR1 SQVTM, CDR2 ANQGSEA. Here the CDR3 reads CSARGQVNTEAFF. The part of the CDR3 DNA that was read is TGCAGCGCCCGGGGACAAGTCAACACTGAA. Drawing the rest from reference TRBV29-1 and TRBJ1-1, the complete variable domain is SAVISQKPSRDICQRGTSLTIQCQVDSQVTMMFWYRQQPGQSLTLIATANQGSEATYESGFVIDKFPISRPNLTFSTLTVSNMSPEDSSIYLCSARGQVNTEAFFGQGTRLTVV.

Comment on this clone: The CDR3 end is not reached by the read, which stops 3 residues before it; the germline J gene fills it in. This sequence joins TRBV12-5 and TRBJ1-4; D is ambiguous. Germline lookup yields CDR1 LGHNT and CDR2 FRNRAP. The V gene lost 1 base and the J gene lost 10 bases, with 4 bases spanning the gap. The CDR3 loop spans 11 amino acids. The part of the CDR3 DNA that was read is TGTGCTAGTGGTTTGGGAGGAAAA. This gives the protein CASGLGGK. The full CDR3 protein reads CASGLGGKLFF.